The T cell receptor (beta chain) described here comes from a study of T cells in tumors after PD-1 blockade. Whole-study context: Either cemiplimab 350 mg every 2 weeks or pembrolizumab 200 mg every 3 weeks was given.

Here immunoSEQ multiplex PCR was the method, and the copy in TCRdb shows in-frame clones only, minus some. This table has around 60,000 clones, over 75% appearing once. Study-wide results and limits: Peripheral recruitment is suggested, as some novel exhausted tumor clones were in pre-treatment blood.

Genomic DNA template from tumor biopsies or peripheral blood, about 600 ng to 6,500 ng input. A note on this clone: The antigen is not known.

J lost 11 bases, V lost 4 bases, and 10 bases had no gene match. The CDR3 loop spans 14 amino acids. Germline CDR1 and CDR2: LNHNV and YYDKDF (reference sequence). The source was PBMCs, collected before anti-PD-1 treatment. The chain employs TRBV15 and TRBJ2-1; 8 nucleotides align to TRBD2. The source of this sequence is a human donor with basal cell carcinoma. CDR3 in amino acids: CATSTPSRGVKQFF. The CDR3 DNA follows: TGTGCCACCAGCACCCCCTCGCGGGGGGTTAAGCAGTTCTTC.